Given below is one TCR beta chain in context. Its target is not known. The repertoire was sequenced with immunoSEQ multiplex PCR; TCRdb's copy has only in-frame clones and lacks some. The sample has 150,000 to 200,000 clones; 80% to 90% are singletons. Germline V lookup: CDR1 SGHAT, CDR2 FQNNGV. CDR3 size: 14 residues. Trimming stripped 2 bases from V and 4 bases from J, with 10 bases between. Donors were drawn from the 120-subject validation cohort, separate from the roughly 700-subject first cohort. This sample is drawn from a study of cytomegalovirus exposure and HLA in healthy donors. The study's findings and limits: The listing of some 170 TCR beta chains classed them as cytomegalovirus-associated. Among the CMV-associated chains, a few were confirmed in vitro as specific for CMV antigens.

The TCR was taken from a woman in her thirties in good health and CMV-seronegative. What was sequenced was PBMCs. This chain joins TRBV11-2 and TRBJ2-3; D is perhaps TRBD2 (5 bases). CDR3 bases: TGTGCCAGCAGCTTACTCGGGGATCCAGATACGCAGTATTTT. It translates to CASSLLGDPDTQYF.